The 6 T cell receptor beta chains given below trace back to one sample, sequenced in a study of blood T cell repertoires in COVID-19 (dated by TCRdb to about 2020). The library relied on the immunoSEQ multiplex PCR assay. TCRdb stores this immuneACCESS table with in-frame sequences only. Part of the clones is absent; in the studies checked, under half of the shortfall reflects unresolved V genes, and no reason is known for the rest. The sample data list over 200,000 clones, and roughly 77% of these were observed just once. Approximately 9.2% of the sample is held by the ten biggest clonotypes. Sequencing was carried out using PBMCs or T cells enriched from blood (not recorded which). The source is a man aged 40-55 years who had recovered from COVID-19.

The chain is built from TRBV27 and TRBJ2-1; maybe TRBD2 (6 bases). Germline V gene lookup returns CDR1 MNHEY and CDR2 SMNVEV (reference sequence). The CDR3 runs to 14 residues. V dropped 3 bases and J dropped 6 bases, with 12 bases sitting between them. The CDR3 nucleotides are TGTGCCAGCAGTTTTAGTGAGACTAGCAATGAGCAGTTCTTC. It specifies CASSFSETSNEQFF.

The V call is TRBV5-1, the J call TRBJ1-1; D remains ambiguous. The germline V and J ends were trimmed by 0 bases and 5 bases, with 14 bases remaining between them. This CDR3 region has 15 residues. CDR1 SGHRS and CDR2 YFSETQ come from the germline V gene. Here the CDR3 DNA reads TGCGCCAGCAGCTTGGAGCGACCCACGGGGACTGAAGCTTTCTTT. This encodes CASSLERPTGTEAFF.

V and J are TRBV2 and TRBJ1-5, with a weak D call TRBD1 (6 bases). The V end lost 5 bases, the J end lost 7 bases, and 12 bases lay between the germline ends. The CDR3 is made up of 13 amino acids. Germline values: CDR1 SNHLY, CDR2 FYNNEI. Written as DNA, the CDR3 is TGTGCCAGCAGTAGGACAGACTGGCAGCCCCAGCATTTT. Translating gives CASSRTDWQPQHF.

The gene calls are TRBV12-1 and TRBJ2-5; no check of the table's D call, TRBD2, against the DNA was made. TRBV12-1 is reported as a pseudogene. The CDR3 runs to 14 residues. CDR3 in DNA: TGTGCCAGCAGCCTGAGGGGGGAGGGGGAGACCCAGTACTTC. Amino acid sequence: CASSLRGEGETQYF.

V is TRBV27 and J is TRBJ1-6, with unresolved D. This CDR3 has 12 amino acids. From germline, CDR1 is MNHEY and CDR2 SMNVEV (reference sequence). Between the trimmed V and J ends, which lost 4 bases and 7 bases, there was a span of 5 bases. CDR3 sequence: CASSSRNSPLHF. CDR3 coding DNA: TGTGCCAGCAGTTCCCGGAATTCACCCCTCCACTTT.

The rearrangement uses TRBV7-3 and TRBJ2-3, with 14 bases identical to TRBD2. Germline loops: CDR1 SGHTA, CDR2 FQGTGA. The CDR3 covers 16 residues. V was clipped by 5 bases and J by 7 bases; unmatched bases: 8. CDR3 nucleotide sequence: TGTGCCAGCAGCCCTTCGGGACTAGCGGGAGCAAATACGCAGTATTTT. Protein: CASSPSGLAGANTQYF. Supplemented by reference TRBV7-3 and TRBJ2-3, the full variable domain reads GAGVSQTPSNKVTEKGKYVELRCDPISGHTALYWYRQSLGQGPEFLIYFQGTGAADDSGLPNDRFFAVRPEGSVSTLKIQRTERGDSAVYLCASSPSGLAGANTQYFGPGTRLTVL.